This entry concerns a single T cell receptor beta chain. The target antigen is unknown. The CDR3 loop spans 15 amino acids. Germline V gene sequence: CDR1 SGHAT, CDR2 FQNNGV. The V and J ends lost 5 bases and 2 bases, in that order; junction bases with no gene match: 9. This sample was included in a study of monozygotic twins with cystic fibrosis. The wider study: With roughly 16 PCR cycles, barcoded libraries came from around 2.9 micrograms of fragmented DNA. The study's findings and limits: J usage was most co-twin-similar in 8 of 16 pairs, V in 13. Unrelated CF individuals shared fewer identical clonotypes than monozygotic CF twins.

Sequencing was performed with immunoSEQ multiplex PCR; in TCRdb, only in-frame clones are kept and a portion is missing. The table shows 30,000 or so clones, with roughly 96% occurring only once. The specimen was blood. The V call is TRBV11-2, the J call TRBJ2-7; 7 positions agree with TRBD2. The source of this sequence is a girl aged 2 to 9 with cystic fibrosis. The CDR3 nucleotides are TGTGCCAGCAGCCCTACTATGGGGGGGACCTACGAGCAGTACTTC. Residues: CASSPTMGGTYEQYF.